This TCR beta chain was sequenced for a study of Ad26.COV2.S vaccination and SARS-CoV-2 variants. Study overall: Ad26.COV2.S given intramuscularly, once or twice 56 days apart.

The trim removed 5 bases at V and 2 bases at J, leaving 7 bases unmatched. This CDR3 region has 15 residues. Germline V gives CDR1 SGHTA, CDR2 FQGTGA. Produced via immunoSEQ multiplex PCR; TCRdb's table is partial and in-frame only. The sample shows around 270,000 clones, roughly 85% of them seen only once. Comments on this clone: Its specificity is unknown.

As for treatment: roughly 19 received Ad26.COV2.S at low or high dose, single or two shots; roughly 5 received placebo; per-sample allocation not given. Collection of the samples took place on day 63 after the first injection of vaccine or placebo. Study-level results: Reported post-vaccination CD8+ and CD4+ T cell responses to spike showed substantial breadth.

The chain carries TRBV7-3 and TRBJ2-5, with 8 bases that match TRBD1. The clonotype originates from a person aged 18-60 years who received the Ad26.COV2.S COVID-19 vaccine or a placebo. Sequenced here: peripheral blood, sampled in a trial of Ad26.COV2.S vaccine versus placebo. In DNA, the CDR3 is TGTGCCAGCAGCGCGACAGGGGCGCTGCAAGAGACCCAGTACTTC. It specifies CASSATGALQETQYF. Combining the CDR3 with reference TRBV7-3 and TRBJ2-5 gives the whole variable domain GAGVSQTPSNKVTEKGKYVELRCDPISGHTALYWYRQSLGQGPEFLIYFQGTGAADDSGLPNDRFFAVRPEGSVSTLKIQRTERGDSAVYLCASSATGALQETQYFGPGTRLLVL.